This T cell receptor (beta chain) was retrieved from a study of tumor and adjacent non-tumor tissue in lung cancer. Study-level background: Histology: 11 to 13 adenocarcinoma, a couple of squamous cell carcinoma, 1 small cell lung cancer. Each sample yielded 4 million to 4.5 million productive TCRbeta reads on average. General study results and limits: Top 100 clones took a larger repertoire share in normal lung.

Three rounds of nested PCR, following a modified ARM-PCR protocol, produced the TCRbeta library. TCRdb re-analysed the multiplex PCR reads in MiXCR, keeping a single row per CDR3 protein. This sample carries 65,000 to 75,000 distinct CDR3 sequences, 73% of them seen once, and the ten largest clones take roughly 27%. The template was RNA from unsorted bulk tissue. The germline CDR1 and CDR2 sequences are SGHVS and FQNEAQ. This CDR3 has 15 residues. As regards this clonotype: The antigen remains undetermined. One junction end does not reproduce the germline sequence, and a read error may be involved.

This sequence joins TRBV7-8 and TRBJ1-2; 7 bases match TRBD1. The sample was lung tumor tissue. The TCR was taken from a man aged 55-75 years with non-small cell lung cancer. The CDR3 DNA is TGTGCCAGCAGCCCCAAGGGGGCAGCCGACTATGGCTACACTTTC. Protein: CASSPKGAADYGYTF.